This paragraph reports one T cell receptor beta chain. It lacks a known antigen. No base quality values were provided; no much bigger clone lies one nucleotide off. Library generation was performed with 5' RACE. The sample was run on a NextSeq 500. In the TCR library protocol, unique molecular identifiers were attached to individual cDNA molecules to correct for PCR bias and sequencing error. Both TCR alpha and beta chains were sequenced, and tight co-correlation was observed between alpha and beta sequence abundances in each sample. The authors' pipeline ran thus. Decombinator V4 was used to annotate the V gene, J gene and CDR3 of the TCR sequences. TCRs were defined as expanded if a significant change between any two time points was detected under a Poisson model with p below 0.0001. TCR abundances were normalised to the total number of TCRs sequenced in each sample and reported as counts per million. MAIT TCRs were defined by TRAV1-2 paired with TRAJ12, TRAJ20 or TRAJ33, and iNKT TCRs by TRAV10 paired with TRAJ18. VDJdb, accessed 1 November 2021, was searched for CMV, EBV and SARS-CoV-2 annotated TCRs, excluding TCRs annotated for multiple antigens. Clones were called with MiXCR by TCRdb after fastp trimmed the public reads at Q25, and only in-frame beta chains were retained. Entries are consolidated by CDR3 protein sequence, retaining the most common genes and DNA. The V and J calls reflect TCRdb's pipeline rather than the authors' work. Here the sample has about 80,000 distinct CDR3 sequences; around 10% occur a single time. In total, the top ten clones hold approximately 2.4% of the sample.

The CDR3 sequence holds 15 residues, the cysteine and phenylalanine included. Only the CDR3 region is kept as DNA, spanning 45 bases read in frame from base 1. V is reduced by 4 bases and J by 5 bases, leaving a spacing of 15 bases between them. CDR1 and CDR2, looked up from the germline V gene (reference sequence), are LNHDA and SQIVND. The data were taken from a study of early T cells in non-severe SARS-CoV-2 infection (dated by TCRdb to the early 2020s). For the wider study: Because TCR sequencing relied on bulk RNA taken from unsorted whole blood, pairing of alpha and beta chains was not possible. What the authors observed across the whole study: Matching against VDJdb was skewed toward anti-spike CD8 responses, likely underestimated virus-specific expansions, and missed private and CD4 specificities.

Set within a cohort of healthcare workers in London, UK, this nested case-control study involved weekly PCR testing of nasopharyngeal swabs along with blood sampling. Healthcare workers were recruited between 23 and 31 March 2020, during the week of the UK lockdown, and were followed weekly for up to roughly 15 weeks. This sequence was found in an adult who was a healthcare worker with PCR-confirmed SARS-CoV-2 infection or an uninfected control (not recorded which). Sequenced material: whole blood. The V and J genes are TRBV19 and TRBJ1-5, with TRBD1 tentatively as D gene (6 bases match). Here is the DNA: TGTGCCAGTAGTACGGGACACCCGGGAGATCAGCCCCAGCATTTT. Translated, it gives CASSTGHPGDQPQHF.